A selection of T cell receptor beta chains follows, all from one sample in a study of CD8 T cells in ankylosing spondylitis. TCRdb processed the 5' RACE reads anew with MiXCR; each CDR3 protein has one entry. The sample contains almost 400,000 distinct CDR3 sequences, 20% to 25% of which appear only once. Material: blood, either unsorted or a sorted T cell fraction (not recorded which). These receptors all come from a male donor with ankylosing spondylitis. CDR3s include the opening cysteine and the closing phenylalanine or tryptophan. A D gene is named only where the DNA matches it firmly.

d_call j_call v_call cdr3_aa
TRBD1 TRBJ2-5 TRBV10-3 CAISADRDQETQYF
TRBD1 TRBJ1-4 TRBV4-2 CASSQGVGQGVEKLFF
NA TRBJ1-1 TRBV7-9 CASSGHDPEAFF
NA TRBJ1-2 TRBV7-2 CASSLYRGDGYTF
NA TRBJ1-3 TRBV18 CASSPVGAANTIYF
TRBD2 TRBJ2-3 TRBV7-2 CASSSWTSGRKGDTQYF
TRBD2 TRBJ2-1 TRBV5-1 CASSLRPSGSFDEQFF
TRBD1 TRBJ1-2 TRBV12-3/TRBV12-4 CASSLVAGGRGYTF
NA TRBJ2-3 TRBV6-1 CASTRDSWSTDTQYF
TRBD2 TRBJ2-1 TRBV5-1 CASSVTGTSGNEQFF
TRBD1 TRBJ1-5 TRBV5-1 CASSRSGTDNQPQHF
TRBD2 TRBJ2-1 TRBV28 CASRSTVLAGGGEQFF
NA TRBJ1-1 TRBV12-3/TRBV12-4 CASSLSRGEAFF
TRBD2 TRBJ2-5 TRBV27 CASSQGLAGKETQYF
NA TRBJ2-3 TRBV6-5 CASSYSSAPQDTQYF
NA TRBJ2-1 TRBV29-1 CSAQGGLREQFF
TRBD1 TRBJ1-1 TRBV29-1 CSVGRQGSYTGAFF
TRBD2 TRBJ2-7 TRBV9 CASSPWAGVVYEQYF
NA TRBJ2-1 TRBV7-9 CASSLDPAGRPEQFF
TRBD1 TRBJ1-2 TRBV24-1 CATSAGTGNYGYTF
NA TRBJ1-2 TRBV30 CACRSRRYGYTF
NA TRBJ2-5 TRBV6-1 CASKSPEIEETQYF
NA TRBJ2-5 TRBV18 CASSPLDEETQYF
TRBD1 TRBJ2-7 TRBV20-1 CSARKGQAYYEQYF
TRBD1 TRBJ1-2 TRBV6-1 CASRPDRDYGYTF
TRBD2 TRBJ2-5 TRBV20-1 CSAVDVRVGRAGETQYF
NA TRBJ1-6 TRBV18 CASSLAAPGAPMSPLHF
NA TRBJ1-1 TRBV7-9 CASSLWNRPFTEAFF
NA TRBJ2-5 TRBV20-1 CSAETGRETQYF
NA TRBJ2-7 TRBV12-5 CASGFPTSYEQYF
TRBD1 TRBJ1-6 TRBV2 CASSGGQGGYSPLHF
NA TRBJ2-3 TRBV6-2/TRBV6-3 CASSPPGLPGGDTQYF
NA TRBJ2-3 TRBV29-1 CSVGRDIGTDTQYF
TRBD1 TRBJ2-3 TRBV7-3 CASSLGQGVADTQYF
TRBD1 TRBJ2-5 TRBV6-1 CASSEGDSQETQYF
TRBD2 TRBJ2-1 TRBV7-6 CASTSLPAGGSYEQFF
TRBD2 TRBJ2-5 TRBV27 CASSPLTISGAQETQYF
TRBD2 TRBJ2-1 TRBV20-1 CSAIHPGTSGVNGQFF
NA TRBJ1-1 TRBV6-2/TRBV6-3 CASSLQGRATEAFF
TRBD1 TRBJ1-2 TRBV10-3 CAIRGQEDYTF
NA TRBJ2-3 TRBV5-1 CASSLQGRGKDTQYF
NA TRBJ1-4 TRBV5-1 CASSVGPGEGNEKLFF
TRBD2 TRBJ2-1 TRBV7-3 CASSFLRGSSYNEQFF
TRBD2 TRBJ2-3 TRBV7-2 CASSLLAGDVDTQYF
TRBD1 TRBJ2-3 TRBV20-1 CSARGSTGGREDTQYF
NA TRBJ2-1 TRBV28 CASSLFWGMGNEQFF
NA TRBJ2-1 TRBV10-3 CAISVDGGFSYNEQFF
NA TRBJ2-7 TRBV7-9 CASSRLSHEQYF
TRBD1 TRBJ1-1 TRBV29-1 CSVSGTGANTEAFF
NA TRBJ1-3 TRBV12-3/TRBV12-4 CAGRYSGNTIYF
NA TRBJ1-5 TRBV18 CASSPSHNEQPQHF
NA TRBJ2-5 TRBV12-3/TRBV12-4 CASSFVLETQYF
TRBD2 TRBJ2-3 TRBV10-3 CATNSGSWRSSTDTQYF
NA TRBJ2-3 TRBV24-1 CATSDRGTTDTDTQYF
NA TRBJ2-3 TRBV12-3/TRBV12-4 CASSSSRADTQYF
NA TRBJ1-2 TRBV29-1 CSVDDYANAGTF
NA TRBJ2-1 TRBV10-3 CAISDDLAYNEQFF
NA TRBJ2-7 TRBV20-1 CSASPFLGAFSYEQYF
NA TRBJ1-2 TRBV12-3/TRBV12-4 CASSLAAENYGYTF